Shown below are 8 T cell receptor beta chains from a single sample sequenced in a study of T cell changes during pregnancy in multiple sclerosis (dated by TCRdb to between 2018 and 2021). Libraries were built with the immunoSEQ multiplex PCR assay. The table comes from immuneACCESS by way of TCRdb, which keeps in-frame sequences with V and J called. Part of the clones is missing from these tables; in studies checked, under half for an unresolved V gene and the rest for unknown reasons. The sample profile shows about 61,000 clones; roughly 93% of them were found once. About 2.6% of the sample is held by the ten biggest clonotypes. Sequenced material: CD8+ T cells from peripheral blood mononuclear cells, taken in the third trimester of pregnancy. Every receptor here comes from a female donor with multiple sclerosis, enrolled in a pregnancy study.

The chain links TRBV7-9 to TRBJ1-2, with a possible D match to TRBD1 (6 bases). V was pared by 5 bases and J by 5 bases, with 15 bases between. Germline V gene data show CDR1 as SEHNR and CDR2 as FQNEAQ (reference sequence). The CDR3 covers 14 residues. CDR3 protein: CASSPPRGMYGYTF. The CDR3 region has the DNA TGTGCCAGCAGCCCCCCGAGGGGGATGTATGGCTACACCTTC.

The chain links TRBV27 to TRBJ2-7; TRBD2 matches at 10 bases. This CDR3 has 15 residues. After removal of 3 bases from V and 5 bases from J, the junction contained 7 bases not matched to a gene. Germline CDR1 reads MNHEY; CDR2 reads SMNVEV (reference sequence). The CDR3 loop reads CASSLSSGRIHEQYF. In DNA, the CDR3 is TGTGCCAGCAGTTTGAGTAGCGGGAGGATCCACGAGCAGTACTTC.

The genes are TRBV11-2 and TRBJ2-3; TRBD2 aligns across 10 bases. The V and J ends lost 5 bases and 3 bases, in that order; junction bases with no gene match: 5. Germline lookup yields CDR1 SGHAT and CDR2 FQNNGV. CDR3 size: 15 residues. The CDR3 is CASSVPGLATDTQYF. The CDR3 DNA reads as TGTGCCAGCAGCGTACCGGGACTAGCGACAGATACGCAGTATTTT.

This clone was found once. The V and J genes are TRBV9 and TRBJ2-1, with D maybe TRBD2 (6 bases). The CDR3 consists of 17 residues. The V end lost 0 bases, the J end lost 2 bases, and 15 bases lay between the germline ends. Germline-derived CDR1 and CDR2 are SGDLS and YYNGEE. The CDR3 DNA sequence: TGTGCCAGCAGCGTAGCGGCGGGGCGATATCCCTACAATGAGCAGTTCTTC. It specifies CASSVAAGRYPYNEQFF. The whole variable domain, remainder taken from reference TRBV9 and TRBJ2-1, is DSGVTQTPKHLITATGQRVTLRCSPRSGDLSVYWYQQSLDQGLQFLIQYYNGEERAKGNILERFSAQQFPDLHSELNLSSLELGDSALYFCASSVAAGRYPYNEQFFGPGTRLTVL.

The CDR3 loop reads CASSLLLGDTEAFF. In nucleotides, the CDR3 is TGTGCCAGCAGCTTATTACTGGGCGACACTGAAGCTTTCTTT. The rearrangement joins TRBV7-9 to TRBJ1-1; D remains ambiguous. Trimming pared 2 bases from V and 3 bases from J, leaving 10 bases between. The CDR3 has 14 amino acids. Looked up from germline, CDR1 is SEHNR and CDR2 is FQNEAQ (reference sequence).

V is TRBV27 and J is TRBJ2-3, with a possible D match to TRBD2 (7 bases). The germline V and J ends were trimmed by 3 bases and 2 bases, with 9 bases remaining between them. The CDR3 contains 14 residues. Germline CDR1 reads MNHEY; CDR2 reads SMNVEV (reference sequence). CDR3 nucleotides: TGTGCCAGCAGTTTCGGGGGGCTCACAGATACGCAGTATTTT. Its translation is CASSFGGLTDTQYF.

The V gene is TRBV30, the J gene TRBJ2-7, with 9 nucleotides matching TRBD1. V trimming: 5 bases; J trimming: 7 bases; junction bases outside the gene matches: 21. The CDR3 extends over 17 amino acids. Germline CDR1 reads GTSNPN; CDR2 reads SVGIG (reference sequence). The CDR3 here is CAWDPGDRVPLLGEQYF. Written as DNA, the CDR3 is TGTGCCTGGGACCCGGGGGACAGGGTCCCACTCCTGGGGGAGCAGTACTTC.

The chain links TRBV4-1 to TRBJ2-3; tentatively, D is TRBD2 (8 bases). The CDR3 is 18 residues long. Germline assignment: CDR1 MGHRA and CDR2 YSYEKL. Trimming pared 9 bases from V and 0 bases from J, leaving 25 bases between. CDR3 amino acids: CASSGTELLAGSTDTQYF. The CDR3 DNA sequence: TGCGCCAGTTCGGGGACAGAACTCTTAGCGGGGAGCACAGATACGCAGTATTTT.